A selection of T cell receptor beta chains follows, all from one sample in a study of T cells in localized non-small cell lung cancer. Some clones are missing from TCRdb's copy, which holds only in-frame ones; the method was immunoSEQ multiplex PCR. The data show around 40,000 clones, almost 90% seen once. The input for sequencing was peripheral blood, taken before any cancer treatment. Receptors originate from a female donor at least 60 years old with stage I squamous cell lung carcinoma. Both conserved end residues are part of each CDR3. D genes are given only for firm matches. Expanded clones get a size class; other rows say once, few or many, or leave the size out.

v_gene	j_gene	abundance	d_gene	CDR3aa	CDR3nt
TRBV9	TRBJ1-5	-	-	CASSFNIYSNQPQHF	TGTGCCAGCAGCTTCAATATATATAGCAATCAGCCCCAGCATTTT
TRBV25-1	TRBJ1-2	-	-	CARSAGPYYGYTF	TGTGCCAGATCCGCGGGCCCTTACTATGGCTACACCTTC
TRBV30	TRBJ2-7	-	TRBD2	CAWSPPAGVIGEQYF	TGTGCCTGGAGTCCCCCAGCGGGAGTGATCGGCGAGCAGTACTTC
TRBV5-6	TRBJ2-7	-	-	CASSPPSTPTYEQYF	TGTGCCAGCAGCCCCCCCAGCACACCCACCTACGAGCAGTACTTC
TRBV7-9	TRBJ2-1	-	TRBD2	CASSLVTSGSNEQFF	TGTGCCAGCAGCTTAGTCACTAGCGGGAGCAATGAGCAGTTCTTC
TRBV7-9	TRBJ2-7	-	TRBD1	CASSPPGQSSYEQYF	TGTGCCAGCAGTCCACCGGGACAGAGCTCCTACGAGCAGTACTTC
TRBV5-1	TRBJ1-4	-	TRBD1	CASSSIGQGEKLFF	TGCGCCAGCAGCTCCATCGGACAGGGGGAAAAACTGTTTTTT
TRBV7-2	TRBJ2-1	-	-	CASSLTGQPHNEQFF	TGTGCCAGCAGCTTAACAGGTCAGCCCCACAATGAGCAGTTCTTC
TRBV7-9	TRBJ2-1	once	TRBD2	CASSPSGSSYNEQFF	TGTGCCAGCAGCCCGAGCGGGAGCTCCTACAATGAGCAGTTCTTC
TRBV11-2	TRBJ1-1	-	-	CASSLALARVLDTEAFF	TGTGCCAGCAGCTTAGCCCTAGCCAGGGTATTAGACACTGAAGCTTTCTTT
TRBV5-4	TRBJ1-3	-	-	CASSGGWGNTIYF	TGTGCCAGCAGCGGAGGCTGGGGAAACACCATATATTTT
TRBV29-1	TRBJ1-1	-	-	CSVDEGGYSEAFF	TGCAGCGTTGATGAGGGCGGATACTCTGAAGCTTTCTTT
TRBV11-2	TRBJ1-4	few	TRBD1	CASSPWPGGAEKLFF	TGTGCCAGCAGCCCCTGGCCAGGGGGTGCTGAAAAACTGTTTTTT
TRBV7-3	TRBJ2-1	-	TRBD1	CASSSGQARNEQFF	TGTGCCAGCAGCTCGGGACAGGCGAGGAATGAGCAGTTCTTC
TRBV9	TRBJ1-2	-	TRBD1	CASTRTGGTYGYTF	TGTGCCAGCACCCGGACAGGGGGAACCTATGGCTACACCTTC
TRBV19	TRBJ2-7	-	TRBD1	CASSDRQGFEQYF	TGTGCCAGTAGTGATAGACAGGGCTTCGAGCAGTACTTC
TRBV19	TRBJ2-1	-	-	CASSFSHGRGHDNEQFF	TGTGCCAGTAGTTTTTCGCACGGGAGAGGACACGACAATGAGCAGTTCTTC
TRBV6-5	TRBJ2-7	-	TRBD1	CASRPGTGPSYEQYF	TGTGCCAGCAGACCCGGGACAGGCCCTTCCTACGAGCAGTACTTC
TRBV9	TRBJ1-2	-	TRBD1	CASSPLEGAAYGYTF	TGTGCCAGCAGCCCCTTGGAGGGGGCCGCCTATGGCTACACCTTC
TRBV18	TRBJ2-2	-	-	CASSPRQGTGELFF	TGTGCCAGCTCACCACGCCAGGGAACCGGGGAGCTGTTTTTT
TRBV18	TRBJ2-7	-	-	CASSPLRGLYEQYF	TGTGCCAGCTCACCTCTGAGGGGTCTATACGAGCAGTACTTC
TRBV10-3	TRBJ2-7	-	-	CAISPDPYEQYF	TGTGCCATCTCCCCAGATCCATACGAGCAGTACTTC
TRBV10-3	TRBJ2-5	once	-	CAIREGTSKETQYF	TGTGCCATCAGGGAGGGCACCAGCAAGGAGACCCAGTACTTC
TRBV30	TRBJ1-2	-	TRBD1	CACSGTGQGYTF	TGTGCCTGTTCCGGGACAGGGCAAGGCTACACCTTC
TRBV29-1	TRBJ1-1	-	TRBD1	CSGADRGPTGGTEAFF	TGCAGCGGGGCGGACAGGGGGCCCACGGGGGGCACTGAAGCTTTCTTT
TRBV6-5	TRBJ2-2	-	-	CASFPASGAPGELFF	TGTGCCAGCTTCCCGGCTAGTGGGGCCCCCGGGGAGCTGTTTTTT
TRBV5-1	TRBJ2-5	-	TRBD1	CASSLTGVKTQYF	TGCGCCAGCAGCTTGACAGGGGTGAAGACCCAGTACTTC
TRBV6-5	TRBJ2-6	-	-	CASSYLSGANVLTF	TGTGCCAGCAGTTACCTTTCCGGGGCCAACGTCCTGACTTTC
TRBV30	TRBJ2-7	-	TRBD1	CAWSPFGGQGVQSYEQYF	TGTGCCTGGAGCCCATTTGGGGGACAGGGAGTCCAATCCTACGAGCAGTACTTC
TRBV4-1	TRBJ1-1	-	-	CASRGGRDTEAFF	TGCGCCAGCAGGGGAGGGAGGGATACTGAAGCTTTCTTT
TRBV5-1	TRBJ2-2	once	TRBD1	CASSSRDRNTGELFF	TGCGCCAGCAGCTCCCGGGACAGAAACACCGGGGAGCTGTTTTTT
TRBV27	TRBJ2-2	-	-	CASSTLPGQNTGELFF	TGTGCCAGCAGTACTCTCCCGGGACAGAACACCGGGGAGCTGTTTTTT
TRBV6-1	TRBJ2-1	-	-	CASSGGGQTYNEQFF	TGTGCCAGCAGTGGGGGGGGCCAGACCTACAATGAGCAGTTCTTC
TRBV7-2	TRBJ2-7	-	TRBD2	CASSDSGSVSYEQYF	TGTGCCAGCAGCGATAGCGGGAGTGTGTCCTACGAGCAGTACTTC
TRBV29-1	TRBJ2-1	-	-	CSVEDRLGGKGVFF	TGCAGCGTTGAAGATCGCCTCGGCGGGAAAGGGGTGTTCTTC
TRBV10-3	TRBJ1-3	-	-	CAINSGNTIYF	TGTGCCATCAATTCCGGAAACACCATATATTTT
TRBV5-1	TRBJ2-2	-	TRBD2	CASRGLAGASGELFF	TGCGCCAGCAGGGGACTAGCGGGAGCGTCAGGGGAGCTGTTTTTT
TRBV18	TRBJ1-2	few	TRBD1	CASSPYGTGGASAWGYTF	TGTGCCAGCTCACCCTACGGGACAGGGGGCGCGTCGGCATGGGGCTACACCTTC
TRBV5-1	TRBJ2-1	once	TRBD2	CASSPGLAVYNEQFF	TGCGCCAGCAGCCCGGGACTAGCAGTCTACAATGAGCAGTTCTTC
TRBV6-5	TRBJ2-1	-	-	CASSTGRPWGEQFF	TGTGCCAGCAGCACCGGACGGCCCTGGGGTGAGCAGTTCTTC
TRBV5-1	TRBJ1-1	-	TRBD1	CASSPGQGGGTEAFF	TGCGCCAGCAGCCCCGGACAGGGGGGTGGCACTGAAGCTTTCTTT
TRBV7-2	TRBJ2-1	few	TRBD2	CASRSSGRAYNEQFF	TGTGCCAGCAGGAGCAGCGGGAGGGCCTACAATGAGCAGTTCTTC
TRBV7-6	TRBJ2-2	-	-	CASSPALGPPGTGELFF	TGTGCCAGCAGCCCCGCCCTGGGACCTCCGGGCACCGGGGAGCTGTTTTTT
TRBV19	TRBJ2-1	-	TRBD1	CASSTQTRGRGNEQFF	TGTGCCAGTAGTACACAAACCAGGGGGCGAGGCAATGAGCAGTTCTTC
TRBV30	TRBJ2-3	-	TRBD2	CAWTPTRTSGKTDTQYF	TGTGCCTGGACCCCGACAAGGACTAGCGGGAAGACAGATACGCAGTATTTT